This TCR beta chain was sequenced for a study of shared clonotypes between healthy human individuals. The donor population consisted of healthy HIV-negative adults with no recent acute infections or vaccinations. Genomic DNA of unsorted samples came from some 91 million PBMCs. In the authors' methods: Owing to the provision of junction-only sequences devoid of quality scores by immunoSEQ, filtering differed. Sequencing was performed with immunoSEQ multiplex PCR; in TCRdb, only in-frame clones are kept and a portion is missing. D and trimming were read from the DNA, whereas the V and J calls and clone size are those reported in that table. The table includes 450,000 to 500,000 clones, roughly 80% detected once. This clonotype was sampled from a woman aged 35 to 49 in good health. Some clones in this sample may be carry-over from other donors' samples. Sequenced sample: PBMCs.

CDR3 amino acids: CASSASGDYGYTF. CDR3 DNA sequence: TGTGCCAGCAGTGCTAGCGGGGATTATGGCTACACCTTC. This chain joins TRBV28 and TRBJ1-2, with D unclear. The CDR3 extends over 13 amino acids. V was trimmed by 5 bases and J by 5 bases, leaving 12 bases between them. Germline V lookup: CDR1 MDHEN, CDR2 SYDVKM.